These T cell receptor beta chains were read from a single sample in a study of T cell repertoires in cytomegalovirus infection. In TCRdb, the reads were re-called with MiXCR into one record per CDR3 protein. The table has 40,000 to 55,000 distinct CDR3 sequences, 21% seen once. These receptors have no known antigen. The sequences come from CD8+ T cells from cultured PBMCs, collected from culture after CMV antigen stimulation. Receptors originate from a human donor in good health (CMV status not recorded). Some clones in this sample may be carry-over from other donors' samples. Both conserved end residues are part of each CDR3. D genes are given only for firm matches. Size is stated for part of the rows, as once, few or many counts, or as a class when the clone is expanded.

j_call: TRBJ2-1
d_call: -
cdr3_length: 17
clone_size: -
v_call: TRBV7-8
cdr3_nt: TGTGCCAGCACCGCACCGGACCCCCAGAACTCCTACAATGAGCAGTTCTTC
cdr3_aa: CASTAPDPQNSYNEQFF

j_call: TRBJ1-6
d_call: -
cdr3_length: 17
clone_size: -
v_call: TRBV20-1
cdr3_nt: TGCAGTGCTAGAGATGCAGATTCAAGCTCCTATAATTCACCCCTCCACTTT
cdr3_aa: CSARDADSSSYNSPLHF

j_call: TRBJ2-2
d_call: -
cdr3_length: 16
clone_size: few
v_call: TRBV6-5
cdr3_nt: TGTGCCAGCAGTTACTCGCAGGGGACGAACACCGGGGAGCTGTTTTTT
cdr3_aa: CASSYSQGTNTGELFF

j_call: TRBJ2-3
d_call: TRBD2
cdr3_length: 19
clone_size: once
v_call: TRBV7-9
cdr3_nt: TGTGCCAGCAGCCCAAGGAGACTAGCGGGGATCTCTAGCACAGATACGCAGTATTTT
cdr3_aa: CASSPRRLAGISSTDTQYF

j_call: TRBJ2-7
d_call: -
cdr3_length: 15
clone_size: -
v_call: TRBV13
cdr3_nt: TGTGCCAGCAGCCACGGAAAGGGGCACTCCTACGAGCAGTACTTC
cdr3_aa: CASSHGKGHSYEQYF

j_call: TRBJ2-5
d_call: TRBD2
cdr3_length: 15
clone_size: -
v_call: TRBV29-1
cdr3_nt: TGCAGCGTTGAAGAACTAGCGGGAAGGGCAGAGACCCAGTACTTC
cdr3_aa: CSVEELAGRAETQYF

j_call: TRBJ2-1
d_call: -
cdr3_length: 16
clone_size: -
v_call: TRBV6-5
cdr3_nt: TGTGCCAGCAGTTACTCGATATGGAGGGGAAACAATGAGCAGTTCTTC
cdr3_aa: CASSYSIWRGNNEQFF

j_call: TRBJ1-2
d_call: -
cdr3_length: 14
clone_size: -
v_call: TRBV6-5
cdr3_nt: TGTGCCAGCAGTTTCTCAATCGAAAGCTATGGCTACACCTTC
cdr3_aa: CASSFSIESYGYTF

j_call: TRBJ2-3
d_call: TRBD2
cdr3_length: 18
clone_size: few
v_call: TRBV10-3
cdr3_nt: TGTGCCATCAGTGAGTCGCCCCTAGCGGGGTCCCGCACAGATACGCAGTATTTT
cdr3_aa: CAISESPLAGSRTDTQYF

j_call: TRBJ2-7
d_call: -
cdr3_length: 14
clone_size: -
v_call: TRBV27
cdr3_nt: TGTGCCAGCAGTTCCCGCCAGGGGTACTACGAGCAGTACTTC
cdr3_aa: CASSSRQGYYEQYF

j_call: TRBJ2-3
d_call: TRBD1
cdr3_length: 12
clone_size: few
v_call: TRBV7-2
cdr3_nt: TGTGCCAGCAGAGATGACAGGGGCGTTTGGTATTTT
cdr3_aa: CASRDDRGVWYF

j_call: TRBJ2-1
d_call: -
cdr3_length: 12
clone_size: -
v_call: TRBV19
cdr3_nt: TGTGCCAGTAGCAACGGGCTCGGTGAGCAGTTCTTC
cdr3_aa: CASSNGLGEQFF

j_call: TRBJ2-2
d_call: -
cdr3_length: 14
clone_size: many
v_call: TRBV28
cdr3_nt: TGTGCCAGCAGTCCCCGGACAGTCACCGGGGAGCTGTTTTTT
cdr3_aa: CASSPRTVTGELFF

j_call: TRBJ2-5
d_call: -
cdr3_length: 14
clone_size: -
v_call: TRBV7-9
cdr3_nt: TGTGCCAGCAGCTGGGGCGGCCAGGGGAAGACCCAGTACTTC
cdr3_aa: CASSWGGQGKTQYF

j_call: TRBJ1-1
d_call: -
cdr3_length: 13
clone_size: -
v_call: TRBV12-3/TRBV12-4
cdr3_nt: TGTGCCAGCAGCAGCGCATCGAACACTGAAGCTTTCTTT
cdr3_aa: CASSSASNTEAFF

j_call: TRBJ2-1
d_call: -
cdr3_length: 14
clone_size: -
v_call: TRBV27
cdr3_nt: TGTGCCAGCGGACAGGGAGGGGATTCCAATGAGCAGTTCTTC
cdr3_aa: CASGQGGDSNEQFF

j_call: TRBJ2-1
d_call: -
cdr3_length: 12
clone_size: few
v_call: TRBV7-2
cdr3_nt: TGTGCCAGCAGTTTAAATAACAATGAGCAGTTCTTC
cdr3_aa: CASSLNNNEQFF

j_call: TRBJ2-5
d_call: -
cdr3_length: 16
clone_size: -
v_call: TRBV7-2
cdr3_nt: TGTGCCAGCAGCTTAGCGGTGGACCTACCTAAAGAGACCCAGTACTTC
cdr3_aa: CASSLAVDLPKETQYF

j_call: TRBJ2-3
d_call: TRBD1
cdr3_length: 15
clone_size: few
v_call: TRBV11-2
cdr3_nt: TGTGCCAGCAGCTTAGAACAGGGGCGCACAGATACGCAGTATTTT
cdr3_aa: CASSLEQGRTDTQYF

j_call: TRBJ1-2
d_call: TRBD1
cdr3_length: 14
clone_size: -
v_call: TRBV2
cdr3_nt: TGTGCCAGCAGTCCTAGGGGACAGGGTGATGTCTACACCTTC
cdr3_aa: CASSPRGQGDVYTF

j_call: TRBJ2-4
d_call: -
cdr3_length: 13
clone_size: -
v_call: TRBV12-3/TRBV12-4
cdr3_nt: TGTGCCAGCAGTTTAACTCAGGGAGACATTCAGTACTTC
cdr3_aa: CASSLTQGDIQYF

j_call: TRBJ1-3
d_call: -
cdr3_length: 11
clone_size: -
v_call: TRBV28
cdr3_nt: TGTGCCAGCAGGAGAGGAAACACCATATATTTT
cdr3_aa: CASRRGNTIYF

j_call: TRBJ2-1
d_call: -
cdr3_length: 15
clone_size: few
v_call: TRBV27
cdr3_nt: TGTGCCAGCAGTAGCGGAGATCCCTCCTACAATGAGCAGTTCTTC
cdr3_aa: CASSSGDPSYNEQFF

j_call: TRBJ2-1
d_call: -
cdr3_length: 15
clone_size: medium-sized
v_call: TRBV27
cdr3_nt: TGTGCCAGCAGTTGGCTGGCCCCCTCCTACAATGAGCAGTTCTTC
cdr3_aa: CASSWLAPSYNEQFF

j_call: TRBJ2-6
d_call: -
cdr3_length: 14
clone_size: -
v_call: TRBV2
cdr3_nt: TGTGCCAGCAGTGTGGGGGTTGGGGCCAACGTCCTGACTTTC
cdr3_aa: CASSVGVGANVLTF

j_call: TRBJ2-1
d_call: -
cdr3_length: 16
clone_size: -
v_call: TRBV6-2/TRBV6-3
cdr3_nt: TGTGCCAGCAGTTACGAGATGGCAGGGTCCAACAATGAGCAGTTCTTC
cdr3_aa: CASSYEMAGSNNEQFF

j_call: TRBJ2-7
d_call: TRBD2
cdr3_length: 14
clone_size: few
v_call: TRBV7-9
cdr3_nt: TGTGCCAGCAGCATAAGCGGGAGCTCCTACGAGCAGTACTTC
cdr3_aa: CASSISGSSYEQYF

j_call: TRBJ2-7
d_call: -
cdr3_length: 16
clone_size: few
v_call: TRBV7-8
cdr3_nt: TGTGCCAGCAGCTTGAGATCGAGTCCCCCCAATTACGAGCAGTACTTC
cdr3_aa: CASSLRSSPPNYEQYF

j_call: TRBJ2-3
d_call: -
cdr3_length: 13
clone_size: -
v_call: TRBV7-6
cdr3_nt: TGTGCCAGCAGCTTCGGGGGGCGAGATACGCAGTATTTT
cdr3_aa: CASSFGGRDTQYF

j_call: TRBJ2-1
d_call: TRBD2
cdr3_length: 19
clone_size: -
v_call: TRBV7-8
cdr3_nt: TGTGCCAGCAGCTTAGCTCCCCTCGGACTAGCGGGAGGTGAGGATGAGCAGTTCTTC
cdr3_aa: CASSLAPLGLAGGEDEQFF

j_call: TRBJ2-7
d_call: -
cdr3_length: 16
clone_size: -
v_call: TRBV27
cdr3_nt: TGTGCCAGCAGTTTATCGATAACCAGGGGAGCCTACGAGCAGTACTTC
cdr3_aa: CASSLSITRGAYEQYF

j_call: TRBJ1-4
d_call: -
cdr3_length: 13
clone_size: once
v_call: TRBV27
cdr3_nt: TGTGCCAGCGGGGCGGGGGGAGGTGAAAAACTGTTTTTT
cdr3_aa: CASGAGGGEKLFF

j_call: TRBJ2-2
d_call: TRBD1
cdr3_length: 15
clone_size: few
v_call: TRBV5-1
cdr3_nt: TGCGCCAGCAGCCGGGGACAGGAGTTCATCGGGGAGCTGTTTTTT
cdr3_aa: CASSRGQEFIGELFF

j_call: TRBJ1-4
d_call: -
cdr3_length: 15
clone_size: few
v_call: TRBV7-6
cdr3_nt: TGTGCCAGCAGCCCCCGAGGAGCAAATAATGAAAAACTGTTTTTT
cdr3_aa: CASSPRGANNEKLFF

j_call: TRBJ2-5
d_call: -
cdr3_length: 13
clone_size: few
v_call: TRBV7-8
cdr3_nt: TGTGCCAGCAGTGTACAGGGCCAAGAGACCCAGTACTTC
cdr3_aa: CASSVQGQETQYF

j_call: TRBJ2-3
d_call: -
cdr3_length: 15
clone_size: -
v_call: TRBV6-5
cdr3_nt: TGTGCCAGCAGTTACTCGGCAGGGCCCACAGATACGCAGTATTTT
cdr3_aa: CASSYSAGPTDTQYF

j_call: TRBJ2-3
d_call: -
cdr3_length: 16
clone_size: few
v_call: TRBV5-6
cdr3_nt: TGTGCCAGCAGCTTGGTGGGGGCCGTCCTCACAGATACGCAGTATTTT
cdr3_aa: CASSLVGAVLTDTQYF

j_call: TRBJ1-2
d_call: -
cdr3_length: 14
clone_size: -
v_call: TRBV6-2/TRBV6-3
cdr3_nt: TGTGCCAGCATGGGAGGGTCGATTGACTATGGCTACACCTTC
cdr3_aa: CASMGGSIDYGYTF

j_call: TRBJ2-7
d_call: -
cdr3_length: 14
clone_size: -
v_call: TRBV7-2
cdr3_nt: TGTGCCAGCAGCCCCCAGCCGGGGTTCTACGAGCAGTACTTC
cdr3_aa: CASSPQPGFYEQYF

j_call: TRBJ2-7
d_call: -
cdr3_length: 15
clone_size: many
v_call: TRBV15
cdr3_nt: TGTGCCACCAGCAGAGCTGTCGACAACTCCTACGAGCAGTACTTC
cdr3_aa: CATSRAVDNSYEQYF

j_call: TRBJ2-1
d_call: -
cdr3_length: 16
clone_size: -
v_call: TRBV7-2
cdr3_nt: TGTGCCAGCAGCGTTCGATTTTCGGGAGTCCTAGATGAGCAGTTCTTC
cdr3_aa: CASSVRFSGVLDEQFF

j_call: TRBJ2-2
d_call: TRBD2
cdr3_length: 17
clone_size: few
v_call: TRBV7-6
cdr3_nt: TGTGCCAGCAGCTTACTTCGAACTAGCGGGAGTTCCGGGGAGCTGTTTTTT
cdr3_aa: CASSLLRTSGSSGELFF

j_call: TRBJ2-1
d_call: TRBD1
cdr3_length: 15
clone_size: many
v_call: TRBV12-3/TRBV12-4
cdr3_nt: TGTGCCAGCAGTTTTACGGCAGGGGGAATCTATGAGCAGTTCTTC
cdr3_aa: CASSFTAGGIYEQFF

j_call: TRBJ2-1
d_call: -
cdr3_length: 15
clone_size: many
v_call: TRBV27
cdr3_nt: TGTGCCAGCGCGATCTTGACAGTTTCCTACAATGAGCAGTTCTTC
cdr3_aa: CASAILTVSYNEQFF

j_call: TRBJ2-7
d_call: -
cdr3_length: 14
clone_size: few
v_call: TRBV2
cdr3_nt: TGTGCCAGCTCCGGAGAAGAAAATTCCTACGAGCAGTACTTC
cdr3_aa: CASSGEENSYEQYF

j_call: TRBJ2-5
d_call: -
cdr3_length: 14
clone_size: -
v_call: TRBV4-3
cdr3_nt: TGCGCCAGCAGCCAACAGGGAGATCGGGAGACCCAGTACTTC
cdr3_aa: CASSQQGDRETQYF

j_call: TRBJ2-1
d_call: -
cdr3_length: 12
clone_size: -
v_call: TRBV11-2
cdr3_nt: TGTGCCAGCAGCTTGAGATACAATGAGCAGTTCTTC
cdr3_aa: CASSLRYNEQFF

j_call: TRBJ2-5
d_call: -
cdr3_length: 16
clone_size: few
v_call: TRBV7-9
cdr3_nt: TGTGCCAGCAGATACGCAGGGGGGGTGGCCCAAGAGACCCAGTACTTC
cdr3_aa: CASRYAGGVAQETQYF

j_call: TRBJ2-7
d_call: TRBD2
cdr3_length: 19
clone_size: few
v_call: TRBV7-8
cdr3_nt: TGTGCCAGCAGCCAGGGCGGGAGGGTCCAACGGGGAGGCTCCTACGAGCAGTACTTC
cdr3_aa: CASSQGGRVQRGGSYEQYF

j_call: TRBJ2-2
d_call: -
cdr3_length: 13
clone_size: few
v_call: TRBV6-5
cdr3_nt: TGTGCCAGCAGTTACTCGAATGTCGGGGAGCTGTTTTTT
cdr3_aa: CASSYSNVGELFF

j_call: TRBJ2-7
d_call: -
cdr3_length: 12
clone_size: -
v_call: TRBV7-6
cdr3_nt: TGTGCCAGCAAAGTGGCCGGCTACGAGCAGTACTTC
cdr3_aa: CASKVAGYEQYF